A single sample gave rise to the 24 T cell receptor beta chains below, sequenced in a study of cytomegalovirus exposure and HLA in healthy donors. The PCR had 60 Vbeta and 13 Jbeta primers. Sequenced by immunoSEQ multiplex PCR; TCRdb stores in-frame clones only, minus some. The sample lists hundreds of thousands of clones, around four fifths occurring once. Sequencing was performed on PBMCs. These receptors were taken from a male donor in good health and CMV-seronegative.

V gene TRBV10-2 combines with J gene TRBJ2-7; unclear D gene. The germline CDR1 and CDR2 sequences are WSHSY and SAAADI. The CDR3 covers 14 residues. The V end lost 0 bases, the J end lost 3 bases, and 9 bases lay between the germline ends. The CDR3 is CASSESISCYEQYF. Written as DNA, the CDR3 is TGCGCCAGCAGTGAGTCTATTAGCTGCTACGAGCAGTACTTC.

V and J are TRBV19 and TRBJ2-5; 7 bases are a match to TRBD1. This CDR3 region has 14 residues. J lost 1 base, V lost 6 bases, and 5 bases had no gene match. Germline CDR1 and CDR2: LNHDA and SQIVND (reference sequence). Here the CDR3 reads CASSSGQIQETQYF. CDR3 in DNA: TGTGCCAGTAGCTCGGGACAGATCCAAGAGACCCAGTACTTC.

The chain links TRBV6-5 to TRBJ2-7; 7 bases fit TRBD2. From germline, CDR1 is MNHEY and CDR2 SVGAGI. The V segment lost 6 bases and the J segment 6 bases; nucleotides outside the gene matches: 5. This CDR3 contains 12 residues. In DNA form, the CDR3 reads TGTGCCAGCAGGGGAGTAGCGGGCGAGCAGTACTTC. This gives the protein CASRGVAGEQYF.

This rearrangement joins TRBV19 to TRBJ2-5, with D tentatively TRBD2 (6 bases). The V end lost 5 bases, the J end lost 2 bases, and 12 bases lay between the germline ends. This CDR3 has 14 residues. CDR1 is LNHDA, CDR2 SQIVND, per germline (reference sequence). This CDR3 is CASSSRDLQETQYF. The CDR3 region has the DNA TGTGCCAGTAGTTCGAGGGACTTACAAGAGACCCAGTACTTC.

The chain joins TRBV5-1 to TRBJ2-2, with 7 bases lining up with TRBD2. The CDR3 spans 15 residues. Germline trimming cut 1 base from V and 2 bases from J; bases unmatched to any gene: 2. Germline lookup yields CDR1 SGHRS and CDR2 YFSETQ. The CDR3 nucleotides are TGCGCCAGCAGCTTGTCTAGCGGTAACACCGGGGAGCTGTTTTTT. This sequence encodes CASSLSSGNTGELFF.

The chain has TRBV2 and TRBJ2-7; TRBD1 matches at 9 bases. Unmatched junction bases numbered 10, after V lost 6 bases and J lost 7 bases. This CDR3 is built from 14 residues. The germline V gene encodes CDR1 SNHLY and CDR2 FYNNEI. CDR3: CASSVGTGWGEQYF. In DNA, the CDR3 is TGTGCCAGCAGCGTAGGGACAGGGTGGGGAGAGCAGTACTTC.

The V call is TRBV7-6, the J call TRBJ2-5, with 10 bases identical to TRBD1. Germline-derived CDR1 and CDR2 are SGHVS and FNYEAQ. V was pared by 5 bases and J by 5 bases, with 8 bases of the junction left unmatched. This CDR3 has 15 residues. CDR3 in amino acids: CASSLGTGDGETQYF. The CDR3 DNA reads as TGTGCCAGCAGCCTGGGGACAGGGGACGGGGAGACCCAGTACTTC.

The rearrangement links TRBV6-4 to TRBJ2-2, with D maybe TRBD1 (6 bases). CDR1 MRHNA and CDR2 SNTAGT come from the germline V gene. With 3 bases removed from V and 8 bases from J, the gap between germline ends came to 13 bases. The CDR3 is made up of 14 amino acids. The CDR3 sequence is CASSDRAGEGELFF. The CDR3 DNA reads as TGTGCCAGCAGTGATCGGGCAGGGGAGGGGGAGCTGTTTTTT.

The J gene is TRBJ2-1, the V gene TRBV27; D gene ambiguous. V was cut by 4 bases and J by 6 bases, with 7 bases left in between. CDR1 and CDR2 from the germline V gene are MNHEY and SMNVEV (reference sequence). The CDR3 is 12 amino acids. CDR3 sequence: CASSSPGNEQFF. The CDR3 DNA sequence: TGTGCCAGCAGTTCCCCGGGCAATGAGCAGTTCTTC.

This chain joins TRBV7-8 and TRBJ2-2; 7 positions agree with TRBD2. The CDR3 runs to 21 residues. Germline V CDR1 and CDR2: SGHVS, FQNEAQ. The V gene end was trimmed by 0 bases and the J gene end by 1 base; junction bases not matched to a gene: 17. The CDR3 region is CASSLALGRTRVFMNTGELFF. The CDR3 coding sequence is TGTGCCAGCAGCTTAGCGTTGGGCAGGACTAGGGTGTTCATGAACACCGGGGAGCTGTTTTTT.

This chain links TRBV30 with TRBJ1-1; D is perhaps TRBD1 (6 bases). In germline, CDR1 is GTSNPN, CDR2 SVGIG (reference sequence). The CDR3 is 15 residues long. The V end lost 1 base, the J end lost 1 base, and 13 bases lay between the germline ends. CDR3: CAWSARDKPNTEAFF. DNA for the CDR3: TGTGCCTGGAGTGCTCGGGACAAGCCGAACACTGAAGCTTTCTTT.

This chain uses TRBV30 with TRBJ2-5; 7 nucleotides line up with TRBD2. Per germline, CDR1 GTSNPN and CDR2 SVGIG (reference sequence). J gave up 1 base and V 3 bases, and 5 bases lay outside the gene matches. The CDR3 length is 14 residues. The chain's CDR3 is CAWSPGGGQETQYF. The CDR3 bases are TGTGCCTGGAGCCCGGGGGGTGGCCAAGAGACCCAGTACTTC.

The chain uses TRBV6-1 and TRBJ2-4, with 7 bases matching TRBD1. The CDR3 runs to 15 residues. Germline lookup yields CDR1 MNHNS and CDR2 SASEGT. V shed 1 base and J 5 bases; nucleotides not matched to a gene: 5. The CDR3: CASSEVHRGQNIQYF. The CDR3 DNA reads as TGTGCCAGCAGTGAAGTACACAGGGGTCAAAACATTCAGTACTTC.

V usage is TRBV11-3 and J usage is TRBJ2-7, with TRBD2 matching over 10 bases. With 5 bases clipped from V and 2 bases from J, the junction kept 6 bases outside the gene matches. The germline gives CDR1 SGHNT, CDR2 YENEEA. The CDR3 loop spans 15 amino acids. The CDR3: CASSLSAGGPYEQYF. In DNA, the CDR3 is TGTGCCAGCAGCCTATCAGCGGGAGGGCCCTACGAGCAGTACTTC.

This clone was detected a few times. The V gene is TRBV19, the J gene TRBJ1-4, with a possible D match to TRBD1 (6 bases). Per germline, CDR1 LNHDA and CDR2 SQIVND (reference sequence). The CDR3 covers 14 residues. V lost 5 bases, J lost 5 bases, and 12 bases lay in between. The CDR3 nucleotides read TGTGCCAGTAGTCCAACAGGGACAAATGAAAAACTGTTTTTT. Its protein is CASSPTGTNEKLFF.

This clone appeared a few times. The V gene is TRBV4-1, the J gene TRBJ2-3, with D unclear. Germline V gene lookup returns CDR1 MGHRA and CDR2 YSYEKL. V was trimmed by 6 bases and J by 1 base, leaving 11 bases between them. The CDR3 is 14 residues long. CDR3 DNA: TGCGCCAGCAGTCTCGGAGTGGGCACAGATACGCAGTATTTT. Protein product: CASSLGVGTDTQYF.

The chain employs TRBV25-1 and TRBJ1-5; TRBD1 agrees at 9 bases. The J segment lost 9 bases and the V segment lost 6 bases, leaving 9 bases of the junction unmatched. This CDR3 region has 14 residues. Germline V gene lookup returns CDR1 MGHDK and CDR2 SYGVNS. In DNA form, the CDR3 reads TGTGCCAGCAGCTCCACCTGGGGACAGGGGCCCCAGCATTTT. This translates into CASSSTWGQGPQHF.

The V call is TRBV28, the J call TRBJ1-5; D is unresolved. The CDR3 spans 16 residues. Per the germline V gene, CDR1 is MDHEN and CDR2 is SYDVKM. Trimming took off 5 bases at V and 1 base at J, with 15 bases between the two ends. CDR3 nucleotide sequence: TGTGCCAGCAGTCCCACCCTCGGGTCCAGCAATCAGCCCCAGCATTTT. Amino acid sequence: CASSPTLGSSNQPQHF.

The sample holds one count of this clone. The chain is built from TRBV10-1 and TRBJ1-1, with TRBD1 matching 7 bases. Losses at the gene ends were 5 bases for V and 1 base for J; bases not matched to a gene: 7. The CDR3 totals 15 residues. CDR1 is WNHNN, CDR2 SYGVQD, per germline (reference sequence). The CDR3 reads CASSPTGAGNTEAFF. The CDR3 DNA reads as TGCGCCAGCAGTCCAACAGGGGCGGGGAACACTGAAGCTTTCTTT.

This chain connects TRBV28 to TRBJ1-5; weak D call: TRBD1 (5 bases). V was clipped by 10 bases and J by 7 bases, with 23 bases between them. From germline, CDR1 is MDHEN and CDR2 SYDVKM. The CDR3 contains 15 residues. The CDR3 sequence: CATPGRGGGGQPQHF. CDR3 nucleotide sequence: TGTGCCACCCCAGGGCGGGGTGGCGGCGGCCAGCCCCAGCATTTT.

The chain carries TRBV6-5 and TRBJ2-7, with a tentative D call TRBD1 (6 bases). The germline gives CDR1 MNHEY, CDR2 SVGAGI. Trimming shortened V by 5 bases and J by 0 bases, and 8 bases separated the two germline ends. The CDR3 is 13 residues long. The CDR3 coding sequence is TGTGCCAGCAGTCGACAGGCCTCCTACGAGCAGTACTTC. Residues: CASSRQASYEQYF.

This clone came up once. The rearrangement joins TRBV10-3 to TRBJ2-5, with 7 bases aligning to TRBD1. Per the germline V gene, CDR1 is ENHRY and CDR2 is SYGVKD. Trimming at V came to 6 bases and at J to 4 bases, leaving 5 bases not matched to a gene. The CDR3 length is 13 residues. CDR3 region: CAIRGHRGETQYF. The DNA of the CDR3 is TGTGCCATCAGGGGTCACAGGGGAGAGACCCAGTACTTC.

The genes are TRBV6-6 and TRBJ1-3, with 10 bases aligning to TRBD1. In germline, CDR1 is MNHNY, CDR2 SVGAGI (reference sequence). The trim removed 5 bases at V and 2 bases at J, leaving 3 bases unmatched. The CDR3 runs 15 residues. This CDR3 reads CASSTGQGAGNTIYF. The CDR3 region has the DNA TGTGCCAGCAGTACCGGACAGGGGGCTGGAAACACCATATATTTT.

J is TRBJ1-1 and V is TRBV11-2; 9 nucleotides match TRBD1. CDR1 and CDR2 from the germline V gene are SGHAT and FQNNGV. V was pared by 2 bases and J by 0 bases, with 13 bases of the junction left unmatched. This CDR3 spans 19 amino acids. The DNA for the CDR3 is TGTGCCAGCAGCTTAACACAGGGGGCGTTAAAGATTATGAACACTGAAGCTTTCTTT. It codes for CASSLTQGALKIMNTEAFF.